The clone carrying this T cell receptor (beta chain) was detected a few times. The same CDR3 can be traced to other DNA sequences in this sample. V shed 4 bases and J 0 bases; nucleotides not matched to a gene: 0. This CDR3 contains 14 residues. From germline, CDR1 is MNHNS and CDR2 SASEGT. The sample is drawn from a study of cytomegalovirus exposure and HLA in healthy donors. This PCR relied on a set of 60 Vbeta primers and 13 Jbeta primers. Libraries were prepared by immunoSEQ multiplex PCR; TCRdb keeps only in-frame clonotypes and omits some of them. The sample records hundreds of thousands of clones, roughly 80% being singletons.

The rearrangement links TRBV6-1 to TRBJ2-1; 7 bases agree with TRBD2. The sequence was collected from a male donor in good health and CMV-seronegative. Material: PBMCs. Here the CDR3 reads CASSGGSSYNEQFF. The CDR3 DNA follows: TGTGCCAGCAGTGGCGGGAGCTCCTACAATGAGCAGTTCTTC.